This T cell receptor beta chain came from a study of blood T cells in healthy people across ages. Study-wide results and limits: Long-lived donors had more naive CD4+ cells and higher diversity than aged donors. Unknown CMV status may confound age-related changes in expanded clones.

Primed by a sample-barcoded 5' primer and a J-beta primer mix, a second PCR proceeded for 7 to 11 cycles. Each CDR3 protein is one row after TCRdb ran MiXCR on the 5' RACE reads. This table has fewer than 1,000,000 distinct CDR3 sequences, around 42% appearing once. Total RNA extraction produced at least 5.5 micrograms (per sample) for the study. The ends lost 8 bases at V and 3 bases at J; junction bases unmatched: 10. Germline values: CDR1 SGHNT, CDR2 YENEEA. The CDR3 sequence is 15 residues long. Worth noting for this clonotype: The target antigen is unknown.

Sequencing was done on a sample of blood. This chain connects TRBV11-3 to TRBJ1-1; 9 bases map to TRBD1. This clonotype originated in a man aged 55 to 69 in good health. CDR3: CASDAWDRDHTEAFF. In DNA, the CDR3 is TGTGCCAGCGACGCTTGGGACAGGGACCACACTGAAGCTTTCTTT.